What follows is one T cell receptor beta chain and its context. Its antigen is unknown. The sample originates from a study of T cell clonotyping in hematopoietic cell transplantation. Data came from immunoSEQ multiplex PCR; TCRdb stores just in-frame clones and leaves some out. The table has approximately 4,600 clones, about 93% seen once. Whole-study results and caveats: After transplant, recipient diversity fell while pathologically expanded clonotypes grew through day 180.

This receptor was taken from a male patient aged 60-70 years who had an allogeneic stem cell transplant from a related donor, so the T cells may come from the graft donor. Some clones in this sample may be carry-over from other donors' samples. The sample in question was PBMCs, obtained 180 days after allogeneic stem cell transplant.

The CDR3 nucleotides are TGCAGCGTTGTTAGTGCCTCTCTGTACGAGCAGTACTTC. It is translated as CSVVSASLYEQYF. The J gene is TRBJ2-7, the V gene TRBV29-1, with D hard to call. Germline CDR1 and CDR2: SQVTM and ANQGSEA. Trimming shortened V by 4 bases and J by 4 bases, and 14 bases separated the two germline ends. This CDR3 is 13 amino acids long.